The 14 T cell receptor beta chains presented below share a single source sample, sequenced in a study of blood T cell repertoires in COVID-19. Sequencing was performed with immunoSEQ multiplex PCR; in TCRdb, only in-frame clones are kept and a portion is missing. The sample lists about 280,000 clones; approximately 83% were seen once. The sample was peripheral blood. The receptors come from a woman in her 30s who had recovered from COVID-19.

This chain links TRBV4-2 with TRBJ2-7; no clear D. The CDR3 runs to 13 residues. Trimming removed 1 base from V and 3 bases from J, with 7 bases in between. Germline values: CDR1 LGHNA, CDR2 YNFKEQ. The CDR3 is CASSQGQDYEQYF. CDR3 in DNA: TGTGCCAGCAGCCAAGGGCAGGACTACGAGCAGTACTTC.

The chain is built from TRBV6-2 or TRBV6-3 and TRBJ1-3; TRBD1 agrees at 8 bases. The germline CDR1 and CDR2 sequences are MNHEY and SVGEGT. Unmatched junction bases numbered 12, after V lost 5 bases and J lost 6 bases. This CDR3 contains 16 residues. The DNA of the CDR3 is TGTGCCAGCAGTCACGATCGGGGACAGGACATAAACACCATATATTTT. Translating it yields CASSHDRGQDINTIYF.

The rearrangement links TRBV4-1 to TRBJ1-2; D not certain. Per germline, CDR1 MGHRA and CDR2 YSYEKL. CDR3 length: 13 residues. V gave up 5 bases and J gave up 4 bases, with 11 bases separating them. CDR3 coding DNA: TGCGCCAGCAGCTTTGATCCCAGCTATGGCTACACCTTC. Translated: CASSFDPSYGYTF.

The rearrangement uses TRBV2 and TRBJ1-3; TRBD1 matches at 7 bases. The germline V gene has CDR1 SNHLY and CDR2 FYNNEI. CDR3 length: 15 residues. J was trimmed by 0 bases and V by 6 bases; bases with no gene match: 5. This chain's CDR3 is CASRQQGFSGNTIYF. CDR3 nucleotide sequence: TGTGCCAGCAGACAACAGGGGTTCTCTGGAAACACCATATATTTT.

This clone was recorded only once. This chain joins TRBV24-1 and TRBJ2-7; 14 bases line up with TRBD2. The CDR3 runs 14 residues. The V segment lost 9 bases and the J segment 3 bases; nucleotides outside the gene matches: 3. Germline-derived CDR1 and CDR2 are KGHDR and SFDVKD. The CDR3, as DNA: TGTGCCACCTCGGGGACTAGCGGGAGCTACGAGCAGTACTTC. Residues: CATSGTSGSYEQYF.

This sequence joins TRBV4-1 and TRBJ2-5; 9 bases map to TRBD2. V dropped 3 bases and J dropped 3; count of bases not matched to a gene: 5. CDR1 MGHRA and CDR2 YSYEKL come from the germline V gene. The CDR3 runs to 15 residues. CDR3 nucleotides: TGCGCCAGCAGCCAGACGACTAGCGGAAAAGAGACCCAGTACTTC. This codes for CASSQTTSGKETQYF.

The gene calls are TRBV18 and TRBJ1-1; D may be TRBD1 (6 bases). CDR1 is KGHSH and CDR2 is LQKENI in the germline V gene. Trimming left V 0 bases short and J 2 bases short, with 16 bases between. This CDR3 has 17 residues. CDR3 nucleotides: TGTGCCAGCTCACCACCGATTAGCACAGGGATTAACACTGAAGCTTTCTTT. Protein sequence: CASSPPISTGINTEAFF.

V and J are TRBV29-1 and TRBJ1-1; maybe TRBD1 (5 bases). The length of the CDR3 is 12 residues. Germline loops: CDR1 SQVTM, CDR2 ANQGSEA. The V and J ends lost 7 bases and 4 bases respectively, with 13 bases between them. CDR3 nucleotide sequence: TGCAGCGCCGACAGTATGAGCACTGAAGCTTTCTTT. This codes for CSADSMSTEAFF.

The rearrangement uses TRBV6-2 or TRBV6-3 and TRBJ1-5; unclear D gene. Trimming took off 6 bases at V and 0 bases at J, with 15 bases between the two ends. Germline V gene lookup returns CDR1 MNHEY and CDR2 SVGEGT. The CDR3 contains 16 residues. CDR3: CASSNSGVYSNQPQHF. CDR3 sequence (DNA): TGTGCCAGCAGCAATTCCGGGGTTTATAGCAATCAGCCCCAGCATTTT.

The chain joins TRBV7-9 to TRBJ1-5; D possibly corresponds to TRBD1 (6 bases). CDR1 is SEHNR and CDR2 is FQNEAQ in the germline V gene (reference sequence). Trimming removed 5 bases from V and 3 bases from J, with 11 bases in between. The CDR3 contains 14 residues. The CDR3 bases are TGTGCCAGCAGCCGGGGACAAATCAATCAGCCCCAGCATTTT. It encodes CASSRGQINQPQHF.

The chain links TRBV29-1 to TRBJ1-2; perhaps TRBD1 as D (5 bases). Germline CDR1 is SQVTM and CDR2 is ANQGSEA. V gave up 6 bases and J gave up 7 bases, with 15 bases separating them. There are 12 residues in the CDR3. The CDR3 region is CSVGGGPLGYTF. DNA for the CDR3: TGCAGCGTGGGGGGGGGTCCTCTTGGCTACACCTTC.

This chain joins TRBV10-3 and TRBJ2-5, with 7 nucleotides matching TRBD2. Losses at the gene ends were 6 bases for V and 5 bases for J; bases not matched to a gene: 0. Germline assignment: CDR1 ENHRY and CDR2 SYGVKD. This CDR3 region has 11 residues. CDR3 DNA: TGTGCCATCAGCGGGGGGGAGACCCAGTACTTC. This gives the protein CAISGGETQYF.

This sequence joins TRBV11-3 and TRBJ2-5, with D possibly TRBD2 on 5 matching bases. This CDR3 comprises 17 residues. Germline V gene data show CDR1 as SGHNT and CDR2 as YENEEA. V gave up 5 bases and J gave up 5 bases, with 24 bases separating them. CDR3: CASSKGGSTGFGETQYF. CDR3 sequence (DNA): TGTGCCAGCAGCAAAGGAGGTAGTACTGGGTTCGGGGAGACCCAGTACTTC.

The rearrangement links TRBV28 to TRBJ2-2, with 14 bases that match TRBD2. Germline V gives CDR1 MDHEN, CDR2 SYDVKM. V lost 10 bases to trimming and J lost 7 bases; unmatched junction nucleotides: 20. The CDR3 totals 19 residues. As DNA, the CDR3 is TGTGCCACCAGGGATGCGGGACTAGCGGGAGATTTTCGCGTCGGGGAGCTGTTTTTT. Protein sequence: CATRDAGLAGDFRVGELFF.